This entry lists 21 T cell receptor beta chains sequenced from one sample in a study of radiation and T cells in renal cell carcinoma. Clones were read by immunoSEQ multiplex PCR, and TCRdb kept only the in-frame ones, dropping some. The table lists 130,000 to 150,000 clones, less than 90% of them singletons. Time point noted: blood 4 weeks post-SBRT, at nephrectomy. The treatment denotes: 15 Gy SBRT to primary tumor, nephrectomy 4 weeks later. The specimen was blood, collected from a patient whose treatment included radiotherapy and nephrectomy. These receptors all come from a woman aged 45-65 years with renal cell carcinoma.

This clone was counted a single time. The chain uses TRBV27 and TRBJ1-2, with D hard to call. The CDR3 sequence is 13 residues long. V shed 2 bases and J shed 4 bases, with 8 bases lying between them. CDR1 and CDR2 from the germline V gene are MNHEY and SMNVEV (reference sequence). CDR3 protein: CASSLAGPYGYTF. CDR3 sequence (DNA): TGTGCCAGCAGTTTAGCAGGACCCTATGGCTACACCTTC.

The gene calls are TRBV18 and TRBJ1-5, with 12 bases that match TRBD1. V lost 4 bases, J lost 7 bases, and 5 bases stayed unmatched. Germline V CDR1 and CDR2: KGHSH, LQKENI. This CDR3 comprises 15 residues. CDR3 in DNA: TGTGCCAGCTCACAGGGACAGGGGGCTGGGCAGCCCCAGCATTTT. It translates to CASSQGQGAGQPQHF.

The CDR3 DNA follows: TGTGCCAGCAGGCCTGGGGGGAGGACTGAAGCTTTCTTT. It translates to CASRPGGRTEAFF. The chain links TRBV28 to TRBJ1-1; a weak D match, TRBD1 (5 bases). The V gene lost 6 bases and the J gene lost 5 bases, with 13 bases spanning the gap. Looked up from germline, CDR1 is MDHEN and CDR2 is SYDVKM. This CDR3 region has 13 residues.

Here the CDR3 DNA reads TGTGCCTCCACAGGGCCCCGCACAGATACGCAGTATTTT. Residues: CASTGPRTDTQYF. The chain carries TRBV6-6 and TRBJ2-3, with D possibly matching TRBD1 (6 bases). Germline V gene sequence: CDR1 MNHNY, CDR2 SVGAGI (reference sequence). The CDR3 extends over 13 amino acids. V was pared by 11 bases and J by 1 base, with 13 bases between.

The V and J genes are TRBV29-1 and TRBJ2-6; unclear D gene. The CDR3 extends over 13 amino acids. V shed 4 bases and J shed 3 bases, with 7 bases lying between them. Germline CDR1 is SQVTM and CDR2 is ANQGSEA. The CDR3 DNA reads TGCAGCGTTGTCGAGAGTGGGGCCAACGTCCTGACTTTC. Translation: CSVVESGANVLTF.

The chain carries TRBV5-4 and TRBJ1-2; no clear D gene. The germline CDR1 and CDR2 sequences are SGHNT and YYREEE (reference sequence). Trimming took off 1 base at V and 3 bases at J, with 7 bases between the two ends. The CDR3 extends over 13 amino acids. The CDR3 loop reads CASSLPPHYGYTF. The CDR3 region has the DNA TGTGCCAGCAGCTTGCCCCCCCACTATGGCTACACCTTC.

This clone appeared a single time. This sequence joins TRBV10-3 and TRBJ1-5; 11 positions match TRBD1. This CDR3 has 14 residues. V was pared by 10 bases and J by 2 bases, with 4 bases of the junction left unmatched. Looked up from germline, CDR1 is ENHRY and CDR2 is SYGVKD. In DNA, the CDR3 is TGTGCCACCTGGGACAGGGGGGGCAATCAGCCCCAGCATTTT. Translating gives CATWDRGGNQPQHF.

The genes are TRBV7-9 and TRBJ1-1; D uncertain. The V gene's germline CDR1 is SEHNR and CDR2 FQNEAQ (reference sequence). With 5 bases removed from V and 11 bases from J, the gap between germline ends came to 12 bases. This CDR3 region has 11 residues. The CDR3 sequence is CASSLMGEAFF. The DNA for the CDR3 is TGTGCCAGCAGCCTGATGGGAGAGGCTTTCTTT.

On this clone: Other DNA sequences within the sample encode an identical CDR3. This chain uses TRBV5-1 with TRBJ1-3; no reliable D call. Trimming cost V 0 bases and J 4 bases, with 5 bases left between them. CDR3 length: 13 amino acids. CDR1 is SGHRS, CDR2 YFSETQ, per germline. CDR3 DNA: TGCGCCAGCAGCTTGGGGACGGGAAACACCATATATTTT. This translates into CASSLGTGNTIYF.

J is TRBJ2-3 and V is TRBV19; D might be TRBD2 (5 bases). Germline loops: CDR1 LNHDA, CDR2 SQIVND (reference sequence). The V end was cut by 7 bases, the J end by 3 bases, with 14 bases between. This CDR3 comprises 14 residues. The CDR3 DNA follows: TGTGCCAGTAAAGAGGTGGGAGAGACAGATACGCAGTATTTT. Translating it yields CASKEVGETDTQYF.

This chain uses TRBV6-1 with TRBJ2-1; D possibly corresponds to TRBD1 (6 bases). V lost 5 bases to trimming and J lost 6 bases, with 17 bases between them. Germline lookup yields CDR1 MNHNS and CDR2 SASEGT. The CDR3 consists of 15 residues. CDR3 sequence reads: CASSSRGGAVNEQFF. As DNA, the CDR3 is TGTGCCAGCAGTTCCCGTGGGGGCGCAGTCAATGAGCAGTTCTTC.

This clone has a single count. The gene calls are TRBV6-1 and TRBJ1-5; weak D call: TRBD1 (5 bases). CDR3 length: 13 residues. Germline V gene data show CDR1 as MNHNS and CDR2 as SASEGT. Between the trimmed V and J ends, which lost 9 bases and 3 bases, there was a span of 12 bases. The CDR3 coding sequence is TGTGCCAGTTTGTCGGGGCCCAATCAGCCCCAGCATTTT. Protein sequence: CASLSGPNQPQHF.

V usage is TRBV19 and J usage is TRBJ2-7; D gene ambiguous. Per the germline V gene, CDR1 is LNHDA and CDR2 is SQIVND (reference sequence). The CDR3 is 9 amino acids. Trimming took off 6 bases at V and 7 bases at J, with 4 bases between the two ends. DNA of the CDR3: TGTGCCAGTAGGGAAGAGCAGTACTTC. Protein product: CASREEQYF.

CDR3 amino acids: CASSIDRGNQPQHF. CDR3 coding DNA: TGTGCCAGCAGCATAGACAGGGGCAATCAGCCCCAGCATTTT. The chain employs TRBV5-4 and TRBJ1-5, with 7 bases identical to TRBD1. The CDR3 sequence is 14 residues long. Per the germline V gene, CDR1 is SGHNT and CDR2 is YYREEE (reference sequence). The V gene end was trimmed by 4 bases and the J gene end by 2 bases; junction bases not matched to a gene: 3. The full variable domain, its missing parts supplied by reference TRBV5-4 and TRBJ1-5, is ETGVTQSPTHLIKTRGQQVTLRCSSQSGHNTVSWYQQALGQGPQFIFQYYREEENGRGNFPPRFSGLQFPNYSSELNVNALELDDSALYLCASSIDRGNQPQHFGDGTRLSIL.

This clone has a single count. The V call is TRBV5-6, the J call TRBJ2-4; TRBD2 matches at 8 bases. V trimming: 4 bases; J trimming: 0 bases; junction bases outside the gene matches: 15. Looked up from germline, CDR1 is SGHDT and CDR2 is YYEEEE. This CDR3 is 19 amino acids long. CDR3 amino acids: CASSPIGAGGDLAKNIQYF. DNA for the CDR3: TGTGCCAGCAGCCCCATAGGCGCCGGGGGGGACTTAGCCAAAAACATTCAGTACTTC.

V usage is TRBV5-1 and J usage is TRBJ1-3, with TRBD1 identical over 8 bases. The junction had 0 bases not matched to a gene; V was cut back by 0 bases and J by 7 bases. Germline assignment: CDR1 SGHRS and CDR2 YFSETQ. This CDR3 comprises 13 residues. The CDR3 loop is CASSLGQGNTIYF. The CDR3 DNA follows: TGCGCCAGCAGCTTGGGACAGGGGAACACCATATATTTT.

The J gene is TRBJ2-5, the V gene TRBV7-9; 11 nucleotides agree with TRBD2. The V segment lost 5 bases and the J segment 4 bases; nucleotides outside the gene matches: 9. The CDR3 loop spans 16 amino acids. Germline V gives CDR1 SEHNR, CDR2 FQNEAQ (reference sequence). CDR3 DNA sequence: TGTGCCAGCAGCAGAACCTTAGCGGGGGGGCCAGAGACCCAGTACTTC. Protein: CASSRTLAGGPETQYF.

The chain recombines TRBV6-5 with TRBJ1-6, with D possibly TRBD1 on 5 matching bases. V was pared by 9 bases and J by 7 bases, with 19 bases between. CDR1 is MNHEY, CDR2 SVGAGI, per germline. The CDR3 length is 15 residues. CDR3 sequence (DNA): TGTGCCAGTGGTTTGCCAGGGCTTCGAAATTCACCCCTCCACTTT. Its protein product is CASGLPGLRNSPLHF.

The chain links TRBV9 to TRBJ2-1; D is unresolved. The CDR3 totals 15 residues. Per germline, CDR1 SGDLS and CDR2 YYNGEE. Trimming shortened V by 3 bases and J by 2 bases, and 12 bases separated the two germline ends. The CDR3 DNA follows: TGTGCCAGCAGCGCCGGTGCTGGAACCTACAATGAGCAGTTCTTC. It translates to CASSAGAGTYNEQFF.

The rearrangement joins TRBV11-2 to TRBJ2-3; 9 positions match TRBD1. Germline V CDR1 and CDR2: SGHAT, FQNNGV. V dropped 4 bases and J dropped 3; count of bases not matched to a gene: 5. The CDR3 is 15 amino acids. The CDR3 region has the DNA TGTGCCAGCAGCTCCGACAGGGGGAAAACAGATACGCAGTATTTT. This translates into CASSSDRGKTDTQYF.

This sequence joins TRBV27 and TRBJ2-2, with D possibly TRBD1 on 6 matching bases. The ends were cut back, 6 bases at V and 4 bases at J, with 18 bases in the middle. The length of the CDR3 is 16 residues. Germline CDR1 and CDR2: MNHEY and SMNVEV (reference sequence). Here the CDR3 DNA reads TGTGCCAGCAGATCCCCCGGGACATCAATCACCGGGGAGCTGTTTTTT. Protein: CASRSPGTSITGELFF.